These 3 T cell receptor beta chains share one sample of origin, sequenced in a study of cytomegalovirus exposure and HLA in healthy donors (dated by TCRdb to 2017 to 2019). Library creation used the immunoSEQ multiplex PCR assay. A mixture of 60 forward primers for TCR Vbeta segments and 13 reverse primers for TCR Jbeta segments was used in the multiplex PCR. The clones in this table, taken by TCRdb from immuneACCESS, are in-frame only. Not every clone is retained; where verified, under half of the shortfall comes from an unresolved V gene, and the cause of the rest is unknown. This sample gives roughly 130,000 clones in total; 80% of them show up just once. The ten most abundant clones make up approximately 5% of the sample. The sequenced sample was PBMCs. The receptors originated from a man aged 25 to 40 in good health and CMV-seronegative.

The chain combines TRBV4-3 with TRBJ2-3; the D gene is possibly TRBD2 (7 bases). V lost 1 base and J 4 bases, leaving 15 bases between the germline ends. The CDR3 is 16 residues long. CDR1 is LGHNA, CDR2 YSLEER, per germline. The CDR3: CASSQGGRGGADTQYF. In DNA, the CDR3 is TGCGCCAGCAGCCAAGGAGGAAGGGGGGGGGCAGATACGCAGTATTTT.

The rearrangement links TRBV6-5 to TRBJ1-1; D is possibly TRBD1 (6 bases). The ends were cut back, 4 bases at V and 1 base at J, with 10 bases in the middle. This CDR3 contains 14 residues. Looked up from germline, CDR1 is MNHEY and CDR2 is SVGAGI. CDR3 protein: CASSLNRANTEAFF. The CDR3 DNA follows: TGTGCCAGCAGTTTAAACAGGGCGAACACTGAAGCTTTCTTT.

V is TRBV6-6 and J is TRBJ2-5, with D unresolved. Trimming cost V 3 bases and J 0 bases, with 11 bases left between them. The germline V gene has CDR1 MNHNY and CDR2 SVGAGI (reference sequence). This CDR3 spans 15 amino acids. The CDR3 region is CASSYLGSNQETQYF. The CDR3 DNA reads as TGTGCCAGCAGTTATTTGGGCAGCAACCAAGAGACCCAGTACTTC.